A single sample is the source of the 3 T cell receptor beta chains below, sequenced in a study of blood T cell repertoires in COVID-19. Some clones are missing from TCRdb's copy, which holds only in-frame ones; the method was immunoSEQ multiplex PCR. The sample lists about 140,000 clones, 77% occurring once. Sequencing was performed on peripheral blood. These receptors all stem from a woman between 45 and 65 years old with active or convalescent COVID-19.

V and J are TRBV23-1 and TRBJ1-5; D call uncertain. TRBV23-1 belongs to the ORF category, with a function that is uncertain. V lost 0 bases and J lost 3, with 9 bases in between. The CDR3 totals 15 residues. CDR3 DNA: TGCGCCAGCAGTCAATCTCGGGAGCTCAATCAGCCCCAGCATTTT. Translation gives CASSQSRELNQPQHF.

The chain combines TRBV5-1 with TRBJ1-1; 7 bases are a match to TRBD1. With V trimmed by 4 bases and J by 2 bases, 11 bases remained unmatched. The CDR3 consists of 16 residues. Per germline, CDR1 SGHRS and CDR2 YFSETQ. CDR3: CASSVDPQGVNTEAFF. In DNA, the CDR3 is TGCGCCAGCAGCGTCGACCCCCAGGGGGTAAACACTGAAGCTTTCTTT. Full variable domain (rest looked up from reference TRBV5-1 and TRBJ1-1): KAGVTQTPRYLIKTRGQQVTLSCSPISGHRSVSWYQQTPGQGLQFLFEYFSETQRNKGNFPGRFSGRQFSNSRSEMNVSTLELGDSALYLCASSVDPQGVNTEAFFGQGTRLTVV.

The gene calls are TRBV11-2 and TRBJ2-1; 8 nucleotides align to TRBD2. Trimming at V came to 11 bases and at J to 6 bases, leaving 9 bases not matched to a gene. The CDR3 is 13 residues long. In germline, CDR1 is SGHAT, CDR2 FQNNGV. The CDR3 DNA reads TGTGCCGGAAGCGGGAGCTTATCCAATGAGCAGTTCTTC. Its translation: CAGSGSLSNEQFF.